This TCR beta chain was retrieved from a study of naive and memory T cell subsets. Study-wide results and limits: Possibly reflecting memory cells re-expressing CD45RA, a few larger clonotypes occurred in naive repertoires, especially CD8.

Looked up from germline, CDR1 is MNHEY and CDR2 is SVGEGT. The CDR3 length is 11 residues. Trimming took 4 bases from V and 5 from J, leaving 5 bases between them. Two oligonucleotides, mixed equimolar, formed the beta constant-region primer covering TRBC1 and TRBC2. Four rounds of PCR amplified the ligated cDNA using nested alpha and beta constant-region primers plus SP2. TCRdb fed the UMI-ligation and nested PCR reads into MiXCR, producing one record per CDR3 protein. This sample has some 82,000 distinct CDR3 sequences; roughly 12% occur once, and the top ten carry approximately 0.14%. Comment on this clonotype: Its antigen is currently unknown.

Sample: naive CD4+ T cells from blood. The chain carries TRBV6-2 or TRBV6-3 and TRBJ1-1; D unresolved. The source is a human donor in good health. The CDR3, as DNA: TGTGCCAGCAGTTGGGTAACTGAAGCTTTCTTT. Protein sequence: CASSWVTEAFF.